The clone carrying this T cell receptor (beta chain) was picked up a small number of times. These data originate in a study of blood T cell repertoires in COVID-19. Study-level background: The study drew acute and convalescent COVID-19 samples from the United States, Italy and Spain. T cells, B-cell-depleted T cells, or PBMCs provided the cDNA or gDNA that served as material.

Sequencing used immunoSEQ multiplex PCR; TCRdb keeps in-frame clones, though not all of them. The repertoire holds about 110,000 clones, with 76% as singletons. CDR3 length equals 14 residues. Germline V CDR1 and CDR2: SNHLY, FYNNEI. Trimming cost V 3 bases and J 2 bases, with 11 bases left between them. V gene TRBV2 combines with J gene TRBJ2-7; D perhaps matches TRBD2 (6 bases). This clonotype was obtained from an elderly woman with acute or convalescent COVID-19. Material for sequencing was peripheral blood. CDR3 amino acids: CASSEAAGPYEQYF. The CDR3 DNA reads as TGTGCCAGCAGTGAGGCTGCGGGGCCCTACGAGCAGTACTTC.